The 3 T cell receptor beta chains presented below share a single source sample, sequenced in a study of CD8+ T cells in alopecia areata. Treatment indicated: oral pan-JAK inhibitor, 5-10 mg twice daily. It was cDNA, reverse transcribed from extracted RNA, that served as the sequencing template. Libraries were prepared by immunoSEQ multiplex PCR; TCRdb keeps only in-frame clonotypes and omits some of them. The sample gives 190,000 or so clones, around three fifths of which show up once; approximately 12% is in the top ten. Sequenced material: CD8+ T cells sorted from blood, taken at week 24, from a patient treated with tofacitinib. The receptors derive from a human donor with alopecia areata.

Points on this clone: The identical CDR3 is also encoded by other nucleotide sequences in the sample. The chain recombines TRBV5-6 with TRBJ2-7, with D possibly matching TRBD2 (5 bases). V dropped 3 bases and J dropped 1 base, with 5 bases sitting between them. CDR1 is SGHDT, CDR2 YYEEEE, per germline. The CDR3 is made up of 12 amino acids. DNA of the CDR3: TGTGCCAGCAGCTCGGGGTCCTACGAGCAGTACTTC. Protein: CASSSGSYEQYF.

The chain has TRBV13 and TRBJ2-5; 13 nucleotides match TRBD2. The CDR3 is 15 amino acids. J was trimmed by 5 bases and V by 5 bases; bases with no gene match: 5. The germline V gene has CDR1 PRHDT and CDR2 FYEKMQ (reference sequence). The CDR3 protein is CASSGGLAGVETQYF. Here the CDR3 DNA reads TGTGCCAGCAGCGGAGGACTAGCGGGGGTCGAGACCCAGTACTTC. The whole variable domain, filled in from reference TRBV13 and TRBJ2-5, reads AAGVIQSPRHLIKEKRETATLKCYPIPRHDTVYWYQQGPGQDPQFLISFYEKMQSDKGSIPDRFSAQQFSDYHSELNMSSLELGDSALYFCASSGGLAGVETQYFGPGTRLLVL.

The chain recombines TRBV30 with TRBJ2-7; no clear D gene. The CDR3 runs to 13 residues. Germline lookup yields CDR1 GTSNPN and CDR2 SVGIG (reference sequence). Trimming removed 0 bases from V and 4 bases from J, with 10 bases in between. CDR3 amino acids: CAWSVGGLYEQYF. Written as DNA, the CDR3 is TGTGCCTGGAGTGTGGGCGGCCTGTACGAGCAGTACTTC.